The next 27 T cell receptor beta chains were all read from a single sample in a study of T cell responses to AZD1222 COVID-19 vaccine. Only in-frame clones appear in the TCRdb table, and some are missing; sequencing was by immunoSEQ multiplex PCR. The repertoire holds approximately 100,000 clones, with 87% as singletons. Sequencing was performed on peripheral blood, taken 28 days after the second AZD1222 dose. These receptors came from an adult who received the AZD1222 COVID-19 vaccine.

This clone was seen more than once but under ten times. The genes are TRBV30 and TRBJ1-5; no reliable D call. Germline V gene sequence: CDR1 GTSNPN, CDR2 SVGIG (reference sequence). The CDR3 loop spans 15 amino acids. V was cut by 1 base and J by 6 bases, with 16 bases left in between. CDR3 loop: CAWSGGGRVSQPQHF. CDR3 in DNA: TGTGCCTGGAGTGGCGGAGGGAGGGTAAGTCAGCCCCAGCATTTT.

This chain uses TRBV19 with TRBJ1-3, with 7 bases matching TRBD1. Germline V CDR1 and CDR2: LNHDA, SQIVND (reference sequence). Trimming cost V 9 bases and J 2 bases; bases outside gene matches: 7. The CDR3 spans 14 residues. DNA for the CDR3: TGTGCCAGCCAGGGGGGAGGCACTGGAAACACCATATATTTT. Protein product: CASQGGGTGNTIYF.

The CDR3 nucleotides are TGCAGCGTTGTCCCTCAGGGTGGAGGAGGTTACGAGCAGTACTTC. The encoded protein is CSVVPQGGGGYEQYF. The chain uses TRBV29-1 and TRBJ2-7; tentatively, D is TRBD1 or TRBD2 (5 bases each). The germline V and J ends were trimmed by 4 bases and 4 bases, with 20 bases remaining between them. The length of the CDR3 is 15 residues. Per germline, CDR1 SQVTM and CDR2 ANQGSEA.

This clone has a handful of counts. V usage is TRBV7-9 and J usage is TRBJ1-4; 7 bases line up with TRBD1. V shed 5 bases, J shed 7 bases, and the junction held 4 bases outside the gene matches. The CDR3 runs to 13 residues. The V gene's germline CDR1 is SEHNR and CDR2 FQNEAQ (reference sequence). The DNA of the CDR3 is TGTGCCAGCAGCACAAGGACAGGTGAAAAACTGTTTTTT. Translated: CASSTRTGEKLFF.

This chain connects TRBV12-5 to TRBJ2-2, with a weak D call TRBD1 (5 bases). The CDR3 totals 15 residues. The ends were cut back, 0 bases at V and 4 bases at J, with 9 bases in the middle. Germline lookup yields CDR1 LGHNT and CDR2 FRNRAP. CDR3 DNA sequence: TGTGCTAGTGGTTTGGTTAGGGGCCGCACCGGGGAGCTGTTTTTT. This gives the protein CASGLVRGRTGELFF. The whole variable domain, filled in from reference TRBV12-5 and TRBJ2-2, reads DARVTQTPRHKVTEMGQEVTMRCQPILGHNTVFWYRQTMMQGLELLAYFRNRAPLDDSGMPKDRFSAEMPDATLATLKIQPSEPRDSAVYFCASGLVRGRTGELFFGEGSRLTVL.

This clone was recorded once. The chain combines TRBV19 with TRBJ1-3, with 9 nucleotides matching TRBD1. V lost 5 bases to trimming and J lost 4 bases; unmatched junction nucleotides: 6. The CDR3 has 15 residues. Germline-derived CDR1 and CDR2 are LNHDA and SQIVND (reference sequence). The CDR3 bases are TGTGCCAGTAGTTTCGGGACAGGGCGCGGAAACACCATATATTTT. This encodes CASSFGTGRGNTIYF.

This clone ranks as medium-sized. The J gene is TRBJ1-6, the V gene TRBV6-4; 7 bases match TRBD1. Unmatched junction bases numbered 2, after V lost 2 bases and J lost 7 bases. CDR1 is MRHNA and CDR2 is SNTAGT in the germline V gene. CDR3 length: 14 residues. CDR3 sequence reads: CASSDDRENSPLHF. As DNA, the CDR3 is TGTGCCAGCAGTGACGACAGGGAGAATTCACCCCTCCACTTT.

This clone appeared a single time. The chain combines TRBV18 with TRBJ2-1; possible D gene TRBD2, 5 bases. Trimming took 3 bases from V and 2 from J, leaving 11 bases between them. CDR1 and CDR2 from the germline V gene are KGHSH and LQKENI. CDR3 size: 15 residues. This CDR3 is CASSPYSETYNEQFF. The DNA for the CDR3 is TGTGCCAGCTCACCCTATAGCGAAACCTACAATGAGCAGTTCTTC. The whole variable domain, filled in from reference TRBV18 and TRBJ2-1, reads NAGVMQNPRHLVRRRGQEARLRCSPMKGHSHVYWYRQLPEEGLKFMVYLQKENIIDESGMPKERFSAEFPKEGPSILRIQQVVRGDSAAYFCASSPYSETYNEQFFGPGTRLTVL.

The chain uses TRBV5-4 and TRBJ2-1; no reliable D call. The V end was cut by 2 bases, the J end by 5 bases, with 8 bases between. Germline V gene data show CDR1 as SGHNT and CDR2 as YYREEE (reference sequence). The CDR3 runs to 13 residues. The CDR3 DNA follows: TGTGCCAGCAGCTTTTGGAACGACAATGAGCAGTTCTTC. Encoded protein: CASSFWNDNEQFF.

The J gene is TRBJ2-3, the V gene TRBV7-2; D tentatively fits TRBD1 or TRBD2 (5 bases each). Germline CDR1 and CDR2: SGHTA and FQGNSA. Trimming pared 5 bases from V and 0 bases from J, leaving 12 bases between. The CDR3 sequence is 15 residues long. CDR3 DNA: TGTGCCAGCAGCGACCAGGGAGCTAGCACAGATACGCAGTATTTT. Translated: CASSDQGASTDTQYF.

This sequence joins TRBV4-1 and TRBJ2-3; D remains unclear. Germline assignment: CDR1 MGHRA and CDR2 YSYEKL. The CDR3 runs to 13 residues. Trimming pared 0 bases from V and 3 bases from J, leaving 4 bases between. CDR3 coding DNA: TGCGCCAGCAGCCAAGACTGGACAGATACGCAGTATTTT. It specifies CASSQDWTDTQYF.

The chain couples TRBV30 to TRBJ1-1, with D unclear. From germline, CDR1 is GTSNPN and CDR2 SVGIG (reference sequence). V lost 0 bases and J lost 1, with 9 bases in between. The CDR3 has 14 amino acids. CDR3 nucleotides: TGTGCCTGGAGTGTACGATCGGGGAACACTGAAGCTTTCTTT. Amino acid sequence: CAWSVRSGNTEAFF.

The chain combines TRBV30 with TRBJ1-6; D is unresolved. Germline-derived CDR1 and CDR2 are GTSNPN and SVGIG (reference sequence). The CDR3 is 12 amino acids. Trimming left V 0 bases short and J 9 bases short, with 6 bases between. The CDR3 sequence: CAWSVVTSPLHF. Here the CDR3 DNA reads TGTGCCTGGAGTGTGGTTACTTCACCCCTCCACTTT.

This sequence joins TRBV7-9 and TRBJ1-4, with 8 bases identical to TRBD1. Germline loops: CDR1 SEHNR, CDR2 FQNEAQ (reference sequence). Germline trimming cut 3 bases from V and 1 base from J; bases unmatched to any gene: 7. The CDR3 covers 17 residues. The CDR3 DNA reads TGTGCCAGCAGCTTGGGGAGCAGGGGGCTAACTAATGAAAAACTGTTTTTT. Protein product: CASSLGSRGLTNEKLFF.

The chain uses TRBV15 and TRBJ1-5, with D possibly TRBD1 on 6 matching bases. The CDR3 length is 17 residues. CDR1 is LNHNV, CDR2 YYDKDF, per germline (reference sequence). The ends were cut back, 1 base at V and 0 bases at J, with 13 bases in the middle. The CDR3 DNA reads TGTGCCACCAGCAGAGGGGGGGGCTACTCTAGCAATCAGCCCCAGCATTTT. The encoded protein is CATSRGGGYSSNQPQHF.

CDR3: CASGDRFQPNTEAFF. In DNA, the CDR3 is TGTGCTAGCGGCGACAGGTTCCAGCCGAACACTGAAGCTTTCTTT. The rearrangement links TRBV7-7 to TRBJ1-1; perhaps TRBD1 as D (6 bases). Germline loops: CDR1 SSHAT, CDR2 FNYEAQ (reference sequence). The length of the CDR3 is 15 residues.

V gene TRBV7-9 combines with J gene TRBJ2-2; maybe TRBD1 (6 bases). CDR1 and CDR2 from the germline V gene are SEHNR and FQNEAQ (reference sequence). CDR3 length: 15 residues. V gave up 1 base and J gave up 2 bases, with 8 bases separating them. The CDR3 reads CASSLGGGNTGELFF. The DNA for the CDR3 is TGTGCCAGCAGCTTAGGAGGGGGAAACACCGGGGAGCTGTTTTTT.

The V gene is TRBV20-1, the J gene TRBJ2-7; D is possibly TRBD2 (5 bases). Germline V lookup: CDR1 DFQATT, CDR2 SNEGSKA (reference sequence). V was clipped by 5 bases and J by 3 bases, with 5 bases between them. The CDR3 has 10 residues. CDR3 residues: CSAGGYEQYF. The CDR3 DNA sequence: TGCAGTGCTGGAGGCTACGAGCAGTACTTC.

The rearrangement uses TRBV25-1 and TRBJ1-4; TRBD1 matches at 8 bases. With 4 bases clipped from V and 7 bases from J, the junction kept 8 bases outside the gene matches. CDR1 is MGHDK, CDR2 SYGVNS, per germline. The CDR3 contains 15 residues. For the CDR3, the DNA is TGTGCCAGCAGTGGGCAGGGGGCTTGGAGTGAAAAACTGTTTTTT. Encoded protein: CASSGQGAWSEKLFF.

The rearrangement links TRBV24-1 to TRBJ1-2; D is perhaps TRBD1 (6 bases). CDR1 is KGHDR and CDR2 is SFDVKD in the germline V gene. V lost 4 bases, J lost 5 bases, and 13 bases lay in between. The CDR3 spans 14 residues. The CDR3 here is CATSDLDRQYGYTF. CDR3 sequence (DNA): TGTGCCACCAGTGACCTGGACAGACAGTATGGCTACACCTTC.

The rearrangement joins TRBV6-6 to TRBJ1-5; unclear D gene. The CDR3 is made up of 14 amino acids. Trimming took 4 bases from V and 4 from J, leaving 11 bases between them. The germline gives CDR1 MNHNY, CDR2 SVGAGI (reference sequence). In nucleotides, the CDR3 is TGTGCCAGCAGTTTACCGTCTAAAAATCAGCCCCAGCATTTT. It codes for CASSLPSKNQPQHF.

This chain joins TRBV7-4 and TRBJ1-2; 9 bases are shared with TRBD1. The V and J ends lost 3 bases and 5 bases, in that order; junction bases with no gene match: 10. CDR1 SGHVT and CDR2 SQSDAQ come from the germline V gene. The CDR3 has 16 residues. The CDR3 nucleotides read TGTGCCAGCAGCTTGGGCCACAGGGGGCAGTGGTATGGCTACACCTTC. Translated, it gives CASSLGHRGQWYGYTF.

The chain links TRBV11-2 to TRBJ2-3, with D perhaps matching TRBD2 (6 bases). The CDR3 is 14 residues long. The V end was cut by 3 bases, the J end by 4 bases, with 11 bases between. The V gene's germline CDR1 is SGHAT and CDR2 FQNNGV. Written as DNA, the CDR3 is TGTGCCAGCAGCTTGTGGAGGGCAGCAGATACGCAGTATTTT. Translation: CASSLWRAADTQYF.

The chain joins TRBV5-8 to TRBJ2-6, with a possible D match to TRBD2 (6 bases). Germline V CDR1 and CDR2: SGHTS, YDEGEE. CDR3 length equals 17 residues. V was shortened by 0 bases and J by 2 bases, with 12 bases between the two germline ends. This chain's CDR3 is CASSLVRGPPGANVLTF. The CDR3 nucleotides read TGTGCCAGCAGCTTGGTGCGGGGACCCCCTGGGGCCAACGTCCTGACTTTC.

This chain uses TRBV5-6 with TRBJ2-5; D possibly corresponds to TRBD1 (6 bases). Deletions cut 2 bases from V and 5 bases from J, with 22 bases between. The CDR3 covers 17 residues. Germline CDR1 reads SGHDT; CDR2 reads YYEEEE. CDR3 residues: CASSLFQTGTIEETQYF. In nucleotides, the CDR3 is TGTGCCAGCAGCTTATTCCAGACAGGTACGATCGAGGAGACCCAGTACTTC.

The CDR3 is CASSIGQNTEAFF. In DNA, the CDR3 is TGTGCCAGTAGTATAGGGCAAAACACTGAAGCTTTCTTT. This sequence joins TRBV19 and TRBJ1-1, with D unresolved. CDR3 length: 13 residues. Trimming left V 1 base short and J 2 bases short, with 5 bases between. Germline V gene data show CDR1 as LNHDA and CDR2 as SQIVND (reference sequence).

The rearrangement links TRBV5-1 to TRBJ2-7; TRBD1 matches at 8 bases. After removal of 2 bases from V and 2 bases from J, the junction contained 6 bases not matched to a gene. Germline V gene lookup returns CDR1 SGHRS and CDR2 YFSETQ. CDR3 length equals 15 residues. The CDR3 region has the DNA TGCGCCAGCAGCTTAGGACAGGGTCCCACCTACGAGCAGTACTTC. The encoded protein is CASSLGQGPTYEQYF.